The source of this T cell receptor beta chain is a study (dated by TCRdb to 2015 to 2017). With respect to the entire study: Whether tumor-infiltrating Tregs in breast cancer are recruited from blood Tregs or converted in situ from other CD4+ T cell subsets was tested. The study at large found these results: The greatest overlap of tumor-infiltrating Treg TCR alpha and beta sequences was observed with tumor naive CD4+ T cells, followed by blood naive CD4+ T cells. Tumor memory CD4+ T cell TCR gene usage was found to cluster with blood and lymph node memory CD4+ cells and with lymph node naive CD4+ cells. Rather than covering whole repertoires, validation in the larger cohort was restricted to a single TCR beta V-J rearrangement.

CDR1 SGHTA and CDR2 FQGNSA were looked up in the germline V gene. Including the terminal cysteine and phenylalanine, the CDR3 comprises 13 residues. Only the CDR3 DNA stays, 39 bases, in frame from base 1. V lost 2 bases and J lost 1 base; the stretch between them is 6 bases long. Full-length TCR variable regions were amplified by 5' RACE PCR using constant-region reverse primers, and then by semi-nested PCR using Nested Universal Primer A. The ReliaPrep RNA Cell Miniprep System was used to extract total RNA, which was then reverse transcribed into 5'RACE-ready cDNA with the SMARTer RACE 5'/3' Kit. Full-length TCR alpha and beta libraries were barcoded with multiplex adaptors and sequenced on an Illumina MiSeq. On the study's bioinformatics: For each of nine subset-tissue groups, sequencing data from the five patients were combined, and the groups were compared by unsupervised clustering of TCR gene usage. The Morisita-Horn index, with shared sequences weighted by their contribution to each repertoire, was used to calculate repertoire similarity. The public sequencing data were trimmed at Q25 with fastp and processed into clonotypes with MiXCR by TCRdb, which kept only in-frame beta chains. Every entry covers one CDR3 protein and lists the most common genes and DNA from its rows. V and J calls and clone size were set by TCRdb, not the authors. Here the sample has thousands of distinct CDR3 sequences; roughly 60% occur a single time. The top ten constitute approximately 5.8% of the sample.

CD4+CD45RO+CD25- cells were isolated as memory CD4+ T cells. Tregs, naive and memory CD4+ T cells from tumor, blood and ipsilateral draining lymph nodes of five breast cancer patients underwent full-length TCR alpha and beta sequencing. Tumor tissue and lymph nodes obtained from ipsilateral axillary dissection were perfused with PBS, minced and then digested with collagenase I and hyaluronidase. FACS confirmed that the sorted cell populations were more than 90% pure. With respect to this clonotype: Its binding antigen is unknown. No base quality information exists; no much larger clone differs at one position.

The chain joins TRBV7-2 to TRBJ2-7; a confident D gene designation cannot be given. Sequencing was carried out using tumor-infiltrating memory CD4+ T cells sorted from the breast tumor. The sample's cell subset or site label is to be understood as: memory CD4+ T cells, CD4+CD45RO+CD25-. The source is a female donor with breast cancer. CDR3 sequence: CASSLIGSYEQYF. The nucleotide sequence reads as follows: TGTGCCAGCAGCTTAATTGGGTCCTACGAGCAGTACTTC.